This TCR beta chain was observed in a study of T cell responses to AZD1222 COVID-19 vaccine. The CDR3 runs 15 residues. The J segment lost 4 bases and the V segment lost 1 base, leaving 2 bases of the junction unmatched. CDR1 is SGHTA and CDR2 is FQGTGA in the germline V gene. Findings and limits, study-wide: In all cases, repertoires were sampled only after the peak T cell response.

About this clone itself: Its antigen is currently unknown.

TCRdb's copy holds only in-frame clones and misses some; the assay was immunoSEQ multiplex PCR. The table records over 80,000 clones, about 89% of them present only once. This sequence joins TRBV7-3 and TRBJ2-3, with 10 bases identical to TRBD1. This sample comprised peripheral blood, obtained 28 days after the second AZD1222 dose. This clonotype originated in an adult who received the AZD1222 COVID-19 vaccine. CDR3 bases: TGTGCCAGCAGCTTAAGACAGGGGGCCTCAGATACGCAGTATTTT. This translates into CASSLRQGASDTQYF.